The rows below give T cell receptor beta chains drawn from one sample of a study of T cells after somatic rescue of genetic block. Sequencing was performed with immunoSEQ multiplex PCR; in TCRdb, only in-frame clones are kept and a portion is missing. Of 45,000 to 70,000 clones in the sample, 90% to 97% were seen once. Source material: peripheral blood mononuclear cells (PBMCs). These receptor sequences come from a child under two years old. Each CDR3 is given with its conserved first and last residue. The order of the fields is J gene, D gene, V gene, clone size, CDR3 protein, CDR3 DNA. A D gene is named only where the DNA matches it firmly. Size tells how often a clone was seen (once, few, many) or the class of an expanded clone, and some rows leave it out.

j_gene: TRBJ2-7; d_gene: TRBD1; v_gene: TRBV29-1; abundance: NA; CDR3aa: CSVTGDPDYEQYF; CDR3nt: TGCAGCGTGACAGGGGACCCCGACTACGAGCAGTACTTC
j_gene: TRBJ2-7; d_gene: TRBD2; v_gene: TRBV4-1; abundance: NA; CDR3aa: CASSQGDLAASYEQYF; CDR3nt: TGCGCCAGCAGCCAAGGGGATCTAGCGGCCTCCTACGAGCAGTACTTC
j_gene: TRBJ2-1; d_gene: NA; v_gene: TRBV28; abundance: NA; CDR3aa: CASSLGLYNEQFF; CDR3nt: TGTGCCAGCAGTTTAGGCCTGTACAATGAGCAGTTCTTC
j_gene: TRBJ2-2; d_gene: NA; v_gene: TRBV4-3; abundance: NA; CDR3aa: CASSRSGVSGELFF; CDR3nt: TGCGCCAGCAGCCGGTCAGGGGTTTCGGGGGAGCTGTTTTTT
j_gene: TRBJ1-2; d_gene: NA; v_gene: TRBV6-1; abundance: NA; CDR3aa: CASSGQLRNTF; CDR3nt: TGTGCCAGCAGCGGACAGCTTAGGAACACCTTC
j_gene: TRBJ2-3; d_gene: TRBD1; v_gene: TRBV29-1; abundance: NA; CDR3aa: CSVEDRGNLDTQYF; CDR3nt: TGCAGCGTTGAAGACAGGGGGAACTTGGATACGCAGTATTTT
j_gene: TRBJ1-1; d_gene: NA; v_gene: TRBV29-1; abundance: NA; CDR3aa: CSATPQTMNTEAFF; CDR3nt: TGCAGCGCTACACCACAGACCATGAACACTGAAGCTTTCTTT
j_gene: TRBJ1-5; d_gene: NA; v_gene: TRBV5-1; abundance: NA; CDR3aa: CASSLDRGNQPQHF; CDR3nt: TGCGCCAGCAGCTTGGACAGGGGCAATCAGCCCCAGCATTTT
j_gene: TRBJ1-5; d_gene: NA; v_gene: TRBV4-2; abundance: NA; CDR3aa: CASSQESQGNQPQHF; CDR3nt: TGTGCCAGCAGCCAAGAAAGTCAGGGCAATCAGCCCCAGCATTTT
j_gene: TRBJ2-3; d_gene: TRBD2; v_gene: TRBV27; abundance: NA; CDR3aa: CASSRTSGPGDTQYF; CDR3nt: TGTGCCAGCAGTCGGACTAGCGGGCCGGGAGATACGCAGTATTTT
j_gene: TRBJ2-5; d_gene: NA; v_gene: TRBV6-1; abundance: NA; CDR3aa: CASRGSYAETQYF; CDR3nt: TGTGCCAGCAGGGGGTCTTATGCCGAGACCCAGTACTTC
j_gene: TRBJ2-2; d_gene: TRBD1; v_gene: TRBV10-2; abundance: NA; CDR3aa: CASPTGGRLKGNTGELFF; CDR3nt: TGCGCCAGCCCAACAGGGGGCCGTTTAAAAGGTAACACCGGGGAGCTGTTTTTT
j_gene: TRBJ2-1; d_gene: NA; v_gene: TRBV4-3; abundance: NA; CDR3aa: CASSQEGRVGNEQFF; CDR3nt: TGCGCCAGCAGCCAAGAAGGCAGGGTCGGGAATGAGCAGTTCTTC
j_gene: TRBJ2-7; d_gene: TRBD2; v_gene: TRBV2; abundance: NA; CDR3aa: CASSGLAGYEQYF; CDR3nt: TGTGCCAGCAGTGGACTAGCGGGGTACGAGCAGTACTTC
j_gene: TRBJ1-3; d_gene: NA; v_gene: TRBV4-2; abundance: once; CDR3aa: CASSRLQPGGGNTIYF; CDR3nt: TGTGCCAGCAGCCGTTTGCAGCCGGGGGGAGGAAACACCATATATTTT
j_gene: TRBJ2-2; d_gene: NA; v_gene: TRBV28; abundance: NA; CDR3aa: CASSLGQVTGELFF; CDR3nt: TGTGCCAGCAGTTTGGGGCAGGTCACCGGGGAGCTGTTTTTT
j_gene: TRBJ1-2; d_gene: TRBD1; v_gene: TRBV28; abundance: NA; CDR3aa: CASRTSGGRGYTF; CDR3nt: TGTGCCAGCAGAACGTCAGGGGGCAGGGGCTACACCTTC
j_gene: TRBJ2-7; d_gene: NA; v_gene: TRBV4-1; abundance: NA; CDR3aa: CASSQGQGTYEQYF; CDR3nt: TGCGCCAGCAGCCAAGGGCAGGGTACCTACGAGCAGTACTTC
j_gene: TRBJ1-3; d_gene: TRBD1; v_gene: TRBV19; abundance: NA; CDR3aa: CASSMTGPSSGNTIYF; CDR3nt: TGTGCCAGTAGTATGACAGGGCCAAGCTCTGGAAACACCATATATTTT
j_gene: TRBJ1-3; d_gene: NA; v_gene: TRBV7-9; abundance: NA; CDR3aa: CASSPFRVASSGNTIYF; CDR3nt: TGTGCCAGCAGCCCATTCAGGGTGGCGAGCTCTGGAAACACCATATATTTT
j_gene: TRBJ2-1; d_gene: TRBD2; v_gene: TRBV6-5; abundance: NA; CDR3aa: CASRYSGSSYNEQFF; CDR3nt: TGTGCCAGCAGATATAGCGGGAGCTCCTACAATGAGCAGTTCTTC
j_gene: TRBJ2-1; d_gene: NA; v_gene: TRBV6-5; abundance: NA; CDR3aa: CASSYFRTIYNEQFF; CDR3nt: TGTGCCAGCAGTTACTTCCGGACTATTTACAATGAGCAGTTCTTC
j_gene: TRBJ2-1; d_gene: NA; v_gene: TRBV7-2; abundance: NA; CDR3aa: CASSPPQVHEQFF; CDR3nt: TGTGCCAGCAGCCCCCCACAGGTACATGAGCAGTTCTTC
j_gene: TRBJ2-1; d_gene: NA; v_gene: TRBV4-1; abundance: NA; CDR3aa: CASSRTPSRPVDNEQFF; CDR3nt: TGCGCCAGCAGCCGTACACCTAGCCGCCCGGTCGACAATGAGCAGTTCTTC
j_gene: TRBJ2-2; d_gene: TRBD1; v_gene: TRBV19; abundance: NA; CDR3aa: CASSGRGRNTGELFF; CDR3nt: TGTGCCAGTAGTGGCAGGGGGCGCAACACCGGGGAGCTGTTTTTT
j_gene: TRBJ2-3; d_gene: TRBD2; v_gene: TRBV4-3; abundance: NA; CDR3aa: CASSQGPSGRAEDTQYF; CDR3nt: TGCGCCAGCAGCCAAGGCCCTAGCGGGAGGGCCGAAGATACGCAGTATTTT
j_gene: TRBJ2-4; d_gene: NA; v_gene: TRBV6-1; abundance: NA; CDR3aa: CASSEAELAENIQYF; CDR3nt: TGTGCCAGCAGTGAAGCCGAACTAGCCGAAAACATTCAGTACTTC
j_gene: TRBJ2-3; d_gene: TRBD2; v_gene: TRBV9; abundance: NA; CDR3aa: CASSLLAGVSDTQYF; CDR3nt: TGTGCCAGCAGCTTATTAGCGGGAGTCTCAGATACGCAGTATTTT
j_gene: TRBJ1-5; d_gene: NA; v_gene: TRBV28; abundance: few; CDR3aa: CASSRGQPQHF; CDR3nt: TGTGCCAGCAGCAGGGGTCAGCCCCAGCATTTT
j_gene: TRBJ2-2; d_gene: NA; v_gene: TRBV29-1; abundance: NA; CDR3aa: CSVVTANTGELFF; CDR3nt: TGCAGCGTGGTGACAGCGAACACCGGGGAGCTGTTTTTT
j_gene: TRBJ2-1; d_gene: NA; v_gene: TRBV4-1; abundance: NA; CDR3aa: CASSQWSVLLSSYNEQFF; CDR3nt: TGCGCCAGCAGCCAATGGAGCGTTCTCCTGAGCTCCTACAATGAGCAGTTCTTC
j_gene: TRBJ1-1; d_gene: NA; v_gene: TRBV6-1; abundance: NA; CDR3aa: CASSENGEAFF; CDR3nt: TGTGCCAGCAGTGAAAACGGGGAGGCTTTCTTT
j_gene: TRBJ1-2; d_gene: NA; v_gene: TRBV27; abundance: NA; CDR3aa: CASSFRGNYGYTF; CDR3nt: TGTGCCAGCAGTTTTCGTGGGAACTATGGCTACACCTTC
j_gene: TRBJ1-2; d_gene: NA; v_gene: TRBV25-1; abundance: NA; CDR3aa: CASSESGRGYTF; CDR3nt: TGTGCCAGCAGTGAATCGGGACGGGGCTACACCTTC
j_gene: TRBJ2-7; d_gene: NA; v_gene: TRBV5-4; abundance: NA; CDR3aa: CASSLYGAAYEQYF; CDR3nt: TGTGCCAGCAGCTTGTACGGGGCTGCCTACGAGCAGTACTTC
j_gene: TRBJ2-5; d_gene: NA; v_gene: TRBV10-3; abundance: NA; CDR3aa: CAISASFQETQYF; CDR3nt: TGTGCCATCAGTGCAAGCTTCCAAGAGACCCAGTACTTC
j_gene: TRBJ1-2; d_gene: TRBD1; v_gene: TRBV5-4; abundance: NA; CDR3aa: CASSRTGAANLYGYTF; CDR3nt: TGTGCCAGCAGTAGGACAGGGGCCGCAAATCTCTATGGCTACACCTTC
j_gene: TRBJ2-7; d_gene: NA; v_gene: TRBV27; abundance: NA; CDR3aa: CASRDSYEQYF; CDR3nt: TGTGCCAGCAGGGACTCCTACGAGCAGTACTTC
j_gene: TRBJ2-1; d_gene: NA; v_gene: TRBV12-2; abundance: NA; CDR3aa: CASRLGLAGGPNEQFF; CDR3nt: TGTGCAAGTCGCTTAGGGCTAGCGGGAGGACCCAATGAGCAGTTCTTC
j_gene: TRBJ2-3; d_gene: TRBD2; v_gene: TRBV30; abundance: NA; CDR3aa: CAWAGDGDTQYF; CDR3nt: TGTGCCTGGGCGGGAGACGGGGATACGCAGTATTTT
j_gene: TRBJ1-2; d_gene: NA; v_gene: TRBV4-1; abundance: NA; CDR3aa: CASSQALGSGNYGYTF; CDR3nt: TGCGCCAGCAGCCAAGCTCTTGGCAGCGGTAACTATGGCTACACCTTC
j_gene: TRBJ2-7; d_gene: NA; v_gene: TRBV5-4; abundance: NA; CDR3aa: CASSLRGSYEQYF; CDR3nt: TGTGCCAGCAGCTTGCGCGGCTCCTACGAGCAGTACTTC
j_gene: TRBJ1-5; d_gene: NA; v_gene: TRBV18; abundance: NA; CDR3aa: CASSPEGTNQPQHF; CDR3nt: TGTGCCAGCTCACCAGAGGGGACAAATCAGCCCCAGCATTTT
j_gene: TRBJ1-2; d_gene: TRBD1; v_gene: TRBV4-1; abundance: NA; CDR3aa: CASSQEGTGGIGYTF; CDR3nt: TGCGCCAGCAGCCAAGAGGGGACAGGGGGCATTGGCTACACCTTC
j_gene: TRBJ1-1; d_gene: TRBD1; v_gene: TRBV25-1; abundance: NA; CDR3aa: CASSVRDRNTEAFF; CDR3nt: TGTGCCAGCAGTGTTCGGGACAGGAACACTGAAGCTTTCTTT
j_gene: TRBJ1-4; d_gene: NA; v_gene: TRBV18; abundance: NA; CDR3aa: CASSQGRPATNEKLFF; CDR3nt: TGTGCCAGCTCACAGGGACGGCCCGCAACTAATGAAAAACTGTTTTTT
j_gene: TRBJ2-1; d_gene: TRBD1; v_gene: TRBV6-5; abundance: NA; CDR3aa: CASSRNRGLYNEQFF; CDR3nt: TGTGCCAGCAGCAGAAACAGGGGATTATACAATGAGCAGTTCTTC
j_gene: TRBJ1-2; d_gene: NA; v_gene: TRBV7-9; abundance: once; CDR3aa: CASSPGQNYGYTF; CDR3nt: TGTGCCAGCAGCCCGGGACAAAACTATGGCTACACCTTC
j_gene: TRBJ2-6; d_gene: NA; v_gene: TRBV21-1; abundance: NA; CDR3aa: CASSKITGETGANVLTF; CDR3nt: TGTGCCAGCAGCAAAATAACAGGGGAAACGGGGGCCAACGTCCTGACTTTC
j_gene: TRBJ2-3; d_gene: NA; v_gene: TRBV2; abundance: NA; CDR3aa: CASRNRPYTDTQYF; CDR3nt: TGTGCCAGCAGGAATCGCCCGTACACAGATACGCAGTATTTT
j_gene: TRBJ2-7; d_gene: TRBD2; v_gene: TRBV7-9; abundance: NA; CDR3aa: CASSSGLAGAYEQYF; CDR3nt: TGTGCCAGCAGCTCGGGACTAGCGGGAGCTTACGAGCAGTACTTC